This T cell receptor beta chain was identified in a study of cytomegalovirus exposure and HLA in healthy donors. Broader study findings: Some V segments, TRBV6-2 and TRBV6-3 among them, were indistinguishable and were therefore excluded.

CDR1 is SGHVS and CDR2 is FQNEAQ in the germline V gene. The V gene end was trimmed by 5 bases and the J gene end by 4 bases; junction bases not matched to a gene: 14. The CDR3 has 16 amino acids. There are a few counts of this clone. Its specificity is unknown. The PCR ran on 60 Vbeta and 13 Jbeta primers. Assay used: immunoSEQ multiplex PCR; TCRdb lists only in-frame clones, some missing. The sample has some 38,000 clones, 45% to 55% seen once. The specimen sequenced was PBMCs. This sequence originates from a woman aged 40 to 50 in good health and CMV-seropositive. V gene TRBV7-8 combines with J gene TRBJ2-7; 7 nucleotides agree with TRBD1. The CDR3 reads CASSAFGRDRNYEQYF. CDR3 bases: TGTGCCAGCAGCGCTTTTGGCCGGGACAGAAATTACGAGCAGTACTTC.